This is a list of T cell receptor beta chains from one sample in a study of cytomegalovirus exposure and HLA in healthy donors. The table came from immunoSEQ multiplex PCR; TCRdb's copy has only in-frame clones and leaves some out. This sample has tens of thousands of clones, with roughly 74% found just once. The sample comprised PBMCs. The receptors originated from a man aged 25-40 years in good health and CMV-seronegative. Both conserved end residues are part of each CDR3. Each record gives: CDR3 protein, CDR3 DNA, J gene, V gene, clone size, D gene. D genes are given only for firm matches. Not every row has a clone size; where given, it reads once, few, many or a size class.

CDR3: CASSNPPGGADTGELFF
DNA: TGTGCCAGCAGCAACCCACCCGGAGGGGCGGACACCGGGGAGCTGTTTTTT
J: TRBJ2-2
V: TRBV7-6
size: -
D: -

CDR3: CASNEGSGYTF
DNA: TGTGCCAGCAACGAGGGCTCGGGCTACACCTTC
J: TRBJ1-2
V: TRBV2
size: once
D: -

CDR3: CASSGSGTHYEQYF
DNA: TGTGCCAGCAGCGGATCCGGGACTCACTACGAGCAGTACTTC
J: TRBJ2-7
V: TRBV9
size: -
D: -

CDR3: CASSLSTGPSGANVLTF
DNA: TGTGCCAGCAGTTTATCGACAGGGCCCTCTGGGGCCAACGTCCTGACTTTC
J: TRBJ2-6
V: TRBV27
size: -
D: TRBD1

CDR3: CASSSGWSSGANVLTF
DNA: TGCGCCAGCAGCTCTGGATGGAGCTCTGGGGCCAACGTCCTGACTTTC
J: TRBJ2-6
V: TRBV5-1
size: -
D: -

CDR3: CASSDGTSGYNEQFF
DNA: TGCGCCAGCAGTGACGGGACTAGCGGTTACAATGAGCAGTTCTTC
J: TRBJ2-1
V: TRBV10-2
size: -
D: TRBD2

CDR3: CAWSTLGTGNMNTEAFF
DNA: TGTGCCTGGAGCACGTTAGGGACAGGCAACATGAACACTGAAGCTTTCTTT
J: TRBJ1-1
V: TRBV30
size: -
D: TRBD1

CDR3: CASSHLWDRSAEAFF
DNA: TGTGCCAGCAGTCACCTCTGGGACAGGAGTGCTGAAGCTTTCTTT
J: TRBJ1-1
V: TRBV28
size: -
D: TRBD1

CDR3: CASTPGTGAHYEQYF
DNA: TGTGCCAGCACCCCCGGGACAGGGGCCCATTACGAGCAGTACTTC
J: TRBJ2-7
V: TRBV7-2
size: few
D: TRBD1

CDR3: CASSPDRASEAFF
DNA: TGTGCCAGCAGTCCGGACAGGGCTTCTGAAGCTTTCTTT
J: TRBJ1-1
V: TRBV2
size: -
D: TRBD1

CDR3: CSSSLGAGATTYEQYF
DNA: TGTTCCAGCAGCTTAGGGGCAGGGGCCACCACCTACGAGCAGTACTTC
J: TRBJ2-7
V: TRBV7-9
size: -
D: -

CDR3: CASSEGLTGMGQPQHF
DNA: TGTGCCAGCAGTGAAGGGTTGACAGGGATGGGTCAGCCCCAGCATTTT
J: TRBJ1-5
V: TRBV6-1
size: -
D: TRBD1

CDR3: CASSLDSGNSPLHF
DNA: TGTGCCAGCAGCTTGGACAGCGGTAATTCACCCCTCCACTTT
J: TRBJ1-6
V: TRBV9
size: -
D: -

CDR3: CASSLGLGGNEQFF
DNA: TGTGCCAGCAGCTTAGGGCTGGGGGGCAATGAGCAGTTCTTC
J: TRBJ2-1
V: TRBV7-6
size: -
D: -

CDR3: CASSATGSSGANVLTF
DNA: TGTGCCAGCAGTGCGACAGGGAGCTCTGGGGCCAACGTCCTGACTTTC
J: TRBJ2-6
V: TRBV2
size: -
D: TRBD1

CDR3: CASSYSLLAHSYEQYF
DNA: TGTGCCAGCAGTTACTCGTTACTAGCGCACTCCTACGAGCAGTACTTC
J: TRBJ2-7
V: TRBV6-5
size: few
D: TRBD2

CDR3: CASREEVGETQYF
DNA: TGTGCCAGCCGGGAGGAGGTCGGTGAGACCCAGTACTTC
J: TRBJ2-5
V: TRBV2
size: -
D: TRBD2

CDR3: CASSVGAGRERSTYEQYF
DNA: TGTGCCAGCAGCGTAGGTGCGGGGCGGGAACGGTCCACCTACGAGCAGTACTTC
J: TRBJ2-7
V: TRBV9
size: -
D: -

CDR3: CASEQGTNTEAFF
DNA: TGTGCCAGCGAACAGGGGACTAACACTGAAGCTTTCTTT
J: TRBJ1-1
V: TRBV7-8
size: few
D: TRBD1

CDR3: CASSLDWETGSSYEQYF
DNA: TGTGCCAGCAGCTTAGATTGGGAGACAGGGAGCTCCTACGAGCAGTACTTC
J: TRBJ2-7
V: TRBV11-2
size: -
D: TRBD1

CDR3: CASSLIGSGASVLTF
DNA: TGTGCCAGCAGCTTAATTGGGTCTGGGGCCAGCGTCCTGACTTTC
J: TRBJ2-6
V: TRBV5-8
size: -
D: -

CDR3: CASGLGGDNNEQFF
DNA: TGTGCTAGTGGTTTGGGCGGGGATAACAATGAGCAGTTCTTC
J: TRBJ2-1
V: TRBV12-5
size: few
D: -

CDR3: CASSEGGGTGRNQPQHF
DNA: TGTGCCAGCAGTGAAGGGGGGGGGACAGGGAGGAATCAGCCCCAGCATTTT
J: TRBJ1-5
V: TRBV6-1
size: -
D: TRBD1

CDR3: CASSLALAGRDTQYF
DNA: TGTGCCAGCAGCCTAGCTCTAGCGGGTAGAGATACGCAGTATTTT
J: TRBJ2-3
V: TRBV7-2
size: -
D: TRBD2

CDR3: CASSSSGGVNEKLFF
DNA: TGTGCCAGCAGCTCCTCGGGGGGGGTTAATGAAAAACTGTTTTTT
J: TRBJ1-4
V: TRBV7-3
size: -
D: -

CDR3: CASSLGGASYGYTF
DNA: TGTGCCAGCAGCTTGGGAGGTGCGTCCTATGGCTACACCTTC
J: TRBJ1-2
V: TRBV5-4
size: -
D: -

CDR3: CASSHGDYQETQYF
DNA: TGTGCCAGCAGCCACGGTGACTATCAAGAGACCCAGTACTTC
J: TRBJ2-5
V: TRBV7-9
size: once
D: -

CDR3: CASTEVGSGRAGNEQFF
DNA: TGTGCCAGCACCGAGGTCGGGAGCGGGAGGGCCGGGAATGAGCAGTTCTTC
J: TRBJ2-1
V: TRBV7-9
size: -
D: TRBD2

CDR3: CASSVRDSGANVLTF
DNA: TGTGCCAGCAGTGTAAGAGACTCTGGGGCCAACGTCCTGACTTTC
J: TRBJ2-6
V: TRBV6-1
size: few
D: -

CDR3: CSVETGRFGELFF
DNA: TGCAGCGTTGAAACAGGGCGTTTCGGGGAGCTGTTTTTT
J: TRBJ2-2
V: TRBV29-1
size: -
D: -

CDR3: CASSEASLGGRSPLHF
DNA: TGTGCCAGCAGTGAAGCAAGTTTAGGGGGACGATCACCCCTCCACTTT
J: TRBJ1-6
V: TRBV6-1
size: few
D: -

CDR3: CASSYDGRNEQFF
DNA: TGTGCCAGCAGTTACGACGGGAGGAATGAGCAGTTCTTC
J: TRBJ2-1
V: TRBV6-5
size: -
D: TRBD2

CDR3: CASSLAGVYEQYF
DNA: TGTGCCAGCAGCTTAGCCGGTGTTTACGAGCAGTACTTC
J: TRBJ2-7
V: TRBV7-9
size: -
D: -

CDR3: CASSYDSGGENTGELFF
DNA: TGTGCCAGCAGTTATGACAGCGGGGGGGAAAACACCGGGGAGCTGTTTTTT
J: TRBJ2-2
V: TRBV5-4
size: -
D: TRBD2

CDR3: CASSPDTGLTDTQYF
DNA: TGTGCCAGCAGCCCGGATACGGGACTCACAGATACGCAGTATTTT
J: TRBJ2-3
V: TRBV7-6
size: -
D: -

CDR3: CASSITGDVYEQYF
DNA: TGTGCCAGTAGTATAACAGGGGACGTATACGAGCAGTACTTC
J: TRBJ2-7
V: TRBV19
size: -
D: TRBD1

CDR3: CSSSSPDQPQHF
DNA: TGTTCCAGCAGCTCCCCCGATCAGCCCCAGCATTTT
J: TRBJ1-5
V: TRBV7-9
size: -
D: -

CDR3: CASSEAGGYNEQFF
DNA: TGTGCCAGCAGTGAAGCGGGGGGGTACAATGAGCAGTTCTTC
J: TRBJ2-1
V: TRBV6-4
size: few
D: TRBD2

CDR3: CASSFRLAGGTGTGELFF
DNA: TGTGCCAGCAGTTTCCGGCTAGCGGGGGGAACCGGCACCGGGGAGCTGTTTTTT
J: TRBJ2-2
V: TRBV27
size: -
D: TRBD2

CDR3: CASRESPGQGGTEAFF
DNA: TGTGCCAGCAGGGAAAGTCCGGGACAGGGTGGTACTGAAGCTTTCTTT
J: TRBJ1-1
V: TRBV6-1
size: few
D: TRBD1

CDR3: CASSVTGTAHNSNQPQHF
DNA: TGTGCCAGCAGCGTGACCGGGACTGCACATAATAGCAATCAGCCCCAGCATTTT
J: TRBJ1-5
V: TRBV9
size: -
D: -

CDR3: CASSSTAYNEQFF
DNA: TGTGCCAGCAGCTCGACAGCTTACAATGAGCAGTTCTTC
J: TRBJ2-1
V: TRBV7-3
size: -
D: -

CDR3: CASSPSGSSYNEQFF
DNA: TGTGCCAGTAGCCCAAGTGGCAGTTCCTACAATGAGCAGTTCTTC
J: TRBJ2-1
V: TRBV19
size: many
D: -

CDR3: CASSAETTRDREETQYF
DNA: TGCGCCAGCAGTGCGGAAACTACCCGGGACAGGGAAGAGACCCAGTACTTC
J: TRBJ2-5
V: TRBV10-1
size: -
D: TRBD1

CDR3: CASSVGGGLQETQYF
DNA: TGTGCCAGCAGCGTAGGAGGGGGCCTTCAAGAGACCCAGTACTTC
J: TRBJ2-5
V: TRBV9
size: once
D: TRBD1

CDR3: CASRSFGSSYNSPLHF
DNA: TGTGCCAGCAGGTCGTTTGGGAGCTCCTATAATTCACCCCTCCACTTT
J: TRBJ1-6
V: TRBV27
size: -
D: -

CDR3: CSVEIMGGGTDTQYF
DNA: TGCAGCGTTGAGATCATGGGGGGGGGCACAGATACGCAGTATTTT
J: TRBJ2-3
V: TRBV29-1
size: -
D: TRBD2

CDR3: CASLLSGSRGNEQFF
DNA: TGTGCCAGCCTCCTAAGCGGGAGTAGGGGCAATGAGCAGTTCTTC
J: TRBJ2-1
V: TRBV27
size: -
D: TRBD2

CDR3: CASLGRGDTEAFF
DNA: TGTGCCAGCCTGGGGAGGGGTGACACTGAAGCTTTCTTT
J: TRBJ1-1
V: TRBV2
size: -
D: -

CDR3: CASSPTSGSYNEQFF
DNA: TGTGCCAGCAGTCCCACTAGCGGGTCTTACAATGAGCAGTTCTTC
J: TRBJ2-1
V: TRBV6-1
size: -
D: TRBD2

CDR3: CASSFRIGLAGSTDTQYF
DNA: TGTGCCAGCAGCTTTCGCATAGGACTAGCGGGAAGCACAGATACGCAGTATTTT
J: TRBJ2-3
V: TRBV5-4
size: -
D: TRBD2

CDR3: CASSPLRDSGNTIYF
DNA: TGTGCCAGCAGCCCTCTGAGGGATTCTGGAAACACCATATATTTT
J: TRBJ1-3
V: TRBV9
size: -
D: -